This record looks at one T cell receptor beta chain sequence and its context. For the second PCR, which ran for about 6 to 11 cycles, a sample-barcoded 5' primer and a J-beta primer mix were used. From the 5' RACE reads, TCRdb called clonotypes with MiXCR, one entry per CDR3 protein. The sample lists hundreds of thousands of distinct CDR3 sequences, under 45% occurring once. The sample is drawn from a study of blood T cells in healthy people across ages. CDR1 is LNHNV and CDR2 is YYDKDF in the germline V gene (reference sequence). There are 16 residues in the CDR3. This sequence originates from a man in his sixties in good health. The specimen was blood. The V call is TRBV15, the J call TRBJ2-4; D perhaps matches TRBD1 (6 bases). TRBJ2-5 matches the DNA end more closely, so the J call is doubtful. CDR3 DNA: TGTGCCACCAGCAGGGTGAGGACAGACATCCAAGAGACCCAGTACTTC. Amino acids: CATSRVRTDIQETQYF.